The 19 T cell receptor beta chains below all came from one sample that was sequenced in a study of shared clonotypes between healthy human individuals. Using immunoSEQ multiplex PCR, the repertoire was profiled, and TCRdb retains in-frame clones only, with some absent. The table includes more than 850,000 clones, around three quarters detected once. The sequencing sample was made of memory CD4+ T cells from PBMCs. The subset was: CD45RA-negative fraction. Source of these receptors: a man between 18 and 29 years old in good health. Some clones in this sample may be carry-over from other donors' samples.

The chain uses TRBV28 and TRBJ2-5; D is possibly TRBD2 (6 bases). CDR3 length: 14 residues. V gave up 6 bases and J gave up 1 base, with 12 bases separating them. CDR1 and CDR2 (germline): MDHEN, SYDVKM. Here the CDR3 DNA reads TGTGCCAGCAGCCGAGGAGGGGTCCAAGAGACCCAGTACTTC. Amino acids: CASSRGGVQETQYF. Filled out from reference TRBV28 and TRBJ2-5, the complete variable domain reads DVKVTQSSRYLVKRTGEKVFLECVQDMDHENMFWYRQDPGLGLRLIYFSYDVKMKEKGDIPEGYSVSREKKERFSLILESASTNQTSMYLCASSRGGVQETQYFGPGTRLLVL.

This clone occurred a few times. The rearrangement uses TRBV7-9 and TRBJ1-1, with 12 bases lining up with TRBD1. This CDR3 is built from 17 residues. With 4 bases clipped from V and 4 bases from J, the junction kept 10 bases outside the gene matches. Germline V CDR1 and CDR2: SEHNR, FQNEAQ (reference sequence). The CDR3 region is CASSSPGQGALRTEAFF. CDR3 nucleotides: TGTGCCAGCAGCTCACCGGGACAGGGGGCGCTTCGCACTGAAGCTTTCTTT.

Ten or more counts support this clone. This chain connects TRBV9 to TRBJ1-1; D is unclear. CDR1 is SGDLS and CDR2 is YYNGEE in the germline V gene. Trimming pared 0 bases from V and 4 bases from J, leaving 10 bases between. The CDR3 covers 14 residues. CDR3: CASSVEPGSTEAFF. The CDR3 coding sequence is TGTGCCAGCAGCGTAGAACCGGGTTCCACTGAAGCTTTCTTT.

The chain couples TRBV28 to TRBJ1-5; no clear D. V lost 5 bases, J lost 0 bases, and 14 bases lay in between. The V gene's germline CDR1 is MDHEN and CDR2 SYDVKM. The length of the CDR3 is 16 residues. The CDR3 sequence is CASSALGFYSNQPQHF. DNA of the CDR3: TGTGCCAGCAGTGCCTTAGGATTTTATAGCAATCAGCCCCAGCATTTT.

V gene TRBV29-1 combines with J gene TRBJ2-1; TRBD2 matches at 8 bases. CDR1 is SQVTM, CDR2 ANQGSEA, per germline. The CDR3 is made up of 14 amino acids. V trimming: 4 bases; J trimming: 4 bases; junction bases outside the gene matches: 6. CDR3 nucleotide sequence: TGCAGCGTTGGGCGACTAGCGCCTTACAATGAGCAGTTCTTC. This codes for CSVGRLAPYNEQFF.

The chain carries TRBV28 and TRBJ1-5; D remains ambiguous. The ends were cut back, 4 bases at V and 4 bases at J, with 11 bases in the middle. There are 14 residues in the CDR3. Germline V gene sequence: CDR1 MDHEN, CDR2 SYDVKM. This CDR3 reads CASSSGSVNQPQHF. CDR3 nucleotides: TGTGCCAGCAGTTCCGGGTCAGTAAATCAGCCCCAGCATTTT.

This clone has only one observation. V usage is TRBV18 and J usage is TRBJ1-5; D is perhaps TRBD1 (5 bases). The CDR3 has 16 residues. Looked up from germline, CDR1 is KGHSH and CDR2 is LQKENI. Trimming removed 1 base from V and 0 bases from J, with 10 bases in between. The CDR3 reads CASSPQGPGSNQPQHF. DNA of the CDR3: TGTGCCAGCTCACCACAGGGACCGGGTAGCAATCAGCCCCAGCATTTT.

The table lists this clone with a count of one. The J gene is TRBJ2-7, the V gene TRBV30; tentative D call: TRBD1 (8 bases). V shed 5 bases and J shed 5 bases, with 22 bases lying between them. The germline V gene encodes CDR1 GTSNPN and CDR2 SVGIG (reference sequence). CDR3 size: 15 residues. DNA of the CDR3: TGTGCCTGGGCAAGCACAGGGGGGGTCATCCACGAGCAGTACTTC. As protein: CAWASTGGVIHEQYF. Together with reference TRBV30 and TRBJ2-7, the CDR3 gives the full variable domain: SQTIHQWPATLVQPVGSPLSLECTVEGTSNPNLYWYRQAAGRGLQLLFYSVGIGQISSEVPQNLSASRPQDRQFILSSKKLLLSDSGFYLCAWASTGGVIHEQYFGPGTRLTVT.

CDR3 residues: CASSHWNPRMSDTQYF. CDR3 in DNA: TGTGCCAGCAGTCACTGGAACCCTCGTATGTCGGATACGCAGTATTTT. The V gene is TRBV6-5, the J gene TRBJ2-3, with no clear D. V lost 5 bases, J lost 6 bases, and 21 bases lay in between. Per germline, CDR1 MNHEY and CDR2 SVGAGI. The CDR3 is made up of 16 amino acids.

This chain joins TRBV2 and TRBJ2-7; D unresolved. CDR1 is SNHLY, CDR2 FYNNEI, per germline. The CDR3 has 13 residues. The ends were cut back, 4 bases at V and 3 bases at J, with 10 bases in the middle. The CDR3 loop reads CASSVLRNYEQYF. The CDR3 DNA is TGTGCCAGCAGTGTGCTCCGGAACTACGAGCAGTACTTC.

This chain connects TRBV7-8 to TRBJ2-1, with a tentative D call TRBD2 (6 bases). The germline V gene has CDR1 SGHVS and CDR2 FQNEAQ. V lost 1 base, J lost 10 bases, and 14 bases lay in between. CDR3 size: 14 residues. The CDR3 here is CASSLDGSLVEQFF. In DNA, the CDR3 is TGTGCCAGCAGCTTAGACGGGAGTCTTGTCGAGCAGTTCTTC. The full variable domain, its missing parts supplied by reference TRBV7-8 and TRBJ2-1, is GAGVSQSPRYKVAKRGQDVALRCDPISGHVSLFWYQQALGQGPEFLTYFQNEAQLDKSGLPSDRFFAERPEGSVSTLKIQRTQQEDSAVYLCASSLDGSLVEQFFGPGTRLTVL.

This sequence joins TRBV5-1 and TRBJ2-1, with D uncertain. The CDR3 is 12 residues long. Germline V gene sequence: CDR1 SGHRS, CDR2 YFSETQ. V was clipped by 3 bases and J by 6 bases, with 7 bases between them. The DNA of the CDR3 is TGCGCCAGCAGCTGGGCTAGCAATGAGCAGTTCTTC. This translates into CASSWASNEQFF.

V is TRBV6-4 and J is TRBJ2-2; D gene uncertain. Between the trimmed V and J ends, which lost 7 bases and 4 bases, there was a span of 13 bases. CDR1 is MRHNA, CDR2 SNTAGT, per germline. The CDR3 spans 14 residues. Here the CDR3 DNA reads TGTGCCAGCAACGTGGGTCCTATCACCGGGGAGCTGTTTTTT. It is translated as CASNVGPITGELFF.

This chain connects TRBV9 to TRBJ2-5, with 9 bases lining up with TRBD1. V lost 0 bases, J lost 5 bases, and 2 bases stayed unmatched. CDR1 is SGDLS, CDR2 YYNGEE, per germline. This CDR3 is 14 amino acids long. CDR3 protein: CASSVGQGVETQYF. For the CDR3, the DNA is TGTGCCAGCAGCGTAGGACAGGGGGTCGAGACCCAGTACTTC.

This chain joins TRBV6-1 and TRBJ1-2, with D possibly being TRBD1 (5 bases). The CDR3 has 19 amino acids. The germline V and J ends were trimmed by 1 base and 5 bases, with 26 bases remaining between them. Per the germline V gene, CDR1 is MNHNS and CDR2 is SASEGT. In DNA, the CDR3 is TGTGCCAGCAGTGAAGTGCGTGTGGCAGGGTTATCCCCCCGGTATGGCTACACCTTC. Residues: CASSEVRVAGLSPRYGYTF.

The chain combines TRBV5-1 with TRBJ1-4; TRBD1 agrees at 7 bases. Germline values: CDR1 SGHRS, CDR2 YFSETQ. V lost 5 bases, J lost 4 bases, and 5 bases stayed unmatched. This CDR3 is 14 amino acids long. The CDR3 loop is CASRGTVRNEKLFF. The CDR3 nucleotides are TGCGCCAGCAGGGGGACAGTGCGTAATGAAAAACTGTTTTTT.

CDR3 sequence: CASSPLAGGPYNEQFF. In DNA, the CDR3 is TGTGCCAGCAGTCCCTTAGCGGGAGGGCCCTACAATGAGCAGTTCTTC. The chain employs TRBV27 and TRBJ2-1, with 11 bases aligning to TRBD2. Germline CDR1 is MNHEY and CDR2 is SMNVEV (reference sequence). V lost 5 bases, J lost 2 bases, and 5 bases stayed unmatched. This CDR3 has 16 amino acids.

As for this clone: A junction end diverges from the germline sequence, so it may reflect a read error. V is TRBV11-2 and J is TRBJ2-7; tentative D call: TRBD1 (5 bases). CDR3 length: 13 amino acids. Germline CDR1 reads SGHAT; CDR2 reads FQNNGV. The CDR3 sequence is CASSYLGQTGQYF. Here the CDR3 DNA reads TGTGCCAGCAGCTACTTGGGGCAAACCGGGCAGTACTTT.

The V and J genes are TRBV4-1 and TRBJ1-2, with TRBD1 identical over 9 bases. The CDR3 is 15 amino acids. The germline V gene encodes CDR1 MGHRA and CDR2 YSYEKL. V lost 3 bases and J lost 8; bases outside the gene matches: 10. CDR3: CASSQDLQGAGGYTF. CDR3 DNA sequence: TGCGCCAGCAGCCAGGACTTACAGGGGGCAGGCGGCTACACCTTC.